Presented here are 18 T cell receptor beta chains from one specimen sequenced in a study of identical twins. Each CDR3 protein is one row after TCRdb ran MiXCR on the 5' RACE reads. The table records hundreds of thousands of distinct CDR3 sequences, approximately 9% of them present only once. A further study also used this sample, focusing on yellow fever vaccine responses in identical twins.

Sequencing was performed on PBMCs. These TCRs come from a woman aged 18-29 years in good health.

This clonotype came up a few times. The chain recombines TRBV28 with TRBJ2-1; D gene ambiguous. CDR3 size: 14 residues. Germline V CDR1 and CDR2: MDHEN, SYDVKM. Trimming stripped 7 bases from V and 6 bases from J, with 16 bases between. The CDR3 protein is CASNPVRDSNEQFF. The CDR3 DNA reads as TGTGCCAGCAACCCAGTAAGGGATTCCAATGAGCAGTTCTTC.

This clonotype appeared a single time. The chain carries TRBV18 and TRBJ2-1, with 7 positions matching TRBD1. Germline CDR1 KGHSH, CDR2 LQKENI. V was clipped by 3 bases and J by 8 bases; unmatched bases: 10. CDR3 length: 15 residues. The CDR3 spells CASSPPGTVEHEQFF. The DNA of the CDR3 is TGTGCCAGCTCACCGCCCGGGACAGTTGAGCATGAGCAGTTCTTC.

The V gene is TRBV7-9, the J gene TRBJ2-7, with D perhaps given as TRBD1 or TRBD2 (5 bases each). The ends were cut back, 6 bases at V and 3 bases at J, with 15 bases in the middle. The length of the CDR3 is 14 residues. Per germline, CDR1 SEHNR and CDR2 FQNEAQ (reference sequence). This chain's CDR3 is CASSHRDANYEQYF. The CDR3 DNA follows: TGTGCCAGCAGTCATCGGGACGCCAACTACGAGCAGTACTTC. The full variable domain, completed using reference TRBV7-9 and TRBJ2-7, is DTGVSQNPRHKITKRGQNVTFRCDPISEHNRLYWYRQTLGQGPEFLTYFQNEAQLEKSRLLSDRFSAERPKGSFSTLEIQRTEQGDSAMYLCASSHRDANYEQYFGPGTRLTVT.

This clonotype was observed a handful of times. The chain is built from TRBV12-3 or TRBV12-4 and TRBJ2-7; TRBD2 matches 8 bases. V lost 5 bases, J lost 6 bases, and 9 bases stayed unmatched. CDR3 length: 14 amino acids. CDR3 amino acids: CASSLGLSGIEQYF. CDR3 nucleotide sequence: TGTGCCAGCAGTCTGGGACTTAGCGGGATCGAGCAGTACTTC.

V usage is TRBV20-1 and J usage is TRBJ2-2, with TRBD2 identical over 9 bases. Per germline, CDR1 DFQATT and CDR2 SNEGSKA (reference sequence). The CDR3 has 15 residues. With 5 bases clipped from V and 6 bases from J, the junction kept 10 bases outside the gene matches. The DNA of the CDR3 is TGCAGTGCTCGCAGTAGCGGGGGATTATCCGGGGAGCTGTTTTTT. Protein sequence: CSARSSGGLSGELFF.

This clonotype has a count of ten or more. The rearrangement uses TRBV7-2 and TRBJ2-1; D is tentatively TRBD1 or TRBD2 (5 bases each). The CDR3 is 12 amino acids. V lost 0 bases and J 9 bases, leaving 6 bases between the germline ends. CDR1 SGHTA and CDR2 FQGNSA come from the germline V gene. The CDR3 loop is CASSLAGTEQFF. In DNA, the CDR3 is TGTGCCAGCAGCTTAGCGGGGACTGAGCAGTTCTTC.

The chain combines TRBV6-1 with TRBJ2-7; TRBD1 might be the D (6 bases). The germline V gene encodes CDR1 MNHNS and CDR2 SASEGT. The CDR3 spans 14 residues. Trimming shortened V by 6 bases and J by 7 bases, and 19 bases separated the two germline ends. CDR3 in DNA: TGTGCCAGCAGAGGCACAGGGCGCCAGGATGAGCAGTACTTC. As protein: CASRGTGRQDEQYF.

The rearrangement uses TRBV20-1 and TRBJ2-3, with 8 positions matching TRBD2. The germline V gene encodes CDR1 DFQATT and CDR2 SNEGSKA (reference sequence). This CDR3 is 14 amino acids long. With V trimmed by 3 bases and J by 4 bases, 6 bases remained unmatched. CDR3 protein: CSARIAGLADTQYF. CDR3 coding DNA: TGCAGTGCTAGGATAGCGGGACTTGCAGATACGCAGTATTTT.

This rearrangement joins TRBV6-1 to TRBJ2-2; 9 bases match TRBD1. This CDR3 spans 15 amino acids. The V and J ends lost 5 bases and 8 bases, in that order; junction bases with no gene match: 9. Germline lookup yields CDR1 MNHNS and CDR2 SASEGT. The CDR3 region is CASSRTGGITGELFF. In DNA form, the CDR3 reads TGTGCCAGCAGTCGAACAGGGGGCATTACGGGGGAGCTGTTTTTT.

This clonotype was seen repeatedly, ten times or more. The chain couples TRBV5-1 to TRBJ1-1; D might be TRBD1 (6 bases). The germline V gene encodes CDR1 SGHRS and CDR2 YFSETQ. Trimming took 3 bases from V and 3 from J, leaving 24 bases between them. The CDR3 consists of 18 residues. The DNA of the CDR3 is TGCGCCAGCAGCTCTTACCCCGGGGGGCGGGGAACAGACACTGAAGCTTTCTTT. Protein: CASSSYPGGRGTDTEAFF.

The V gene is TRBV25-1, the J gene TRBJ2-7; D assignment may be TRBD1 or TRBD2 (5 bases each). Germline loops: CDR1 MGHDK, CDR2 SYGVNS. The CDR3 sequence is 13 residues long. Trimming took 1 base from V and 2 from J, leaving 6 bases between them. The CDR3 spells CASSEWGTYEQYF. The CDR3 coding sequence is TGTGCCAGCAGTGAATGGGGGACCTACGAGCAGTACTTC.

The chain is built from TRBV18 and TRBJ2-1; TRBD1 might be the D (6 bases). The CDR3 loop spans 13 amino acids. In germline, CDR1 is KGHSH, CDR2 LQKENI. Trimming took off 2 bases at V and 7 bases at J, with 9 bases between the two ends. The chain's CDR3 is CASSPTGSNEQFF. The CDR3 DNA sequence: TGTGCCAGCTCACCAACAGGGTCGAATGAGCAGTTCTTC.

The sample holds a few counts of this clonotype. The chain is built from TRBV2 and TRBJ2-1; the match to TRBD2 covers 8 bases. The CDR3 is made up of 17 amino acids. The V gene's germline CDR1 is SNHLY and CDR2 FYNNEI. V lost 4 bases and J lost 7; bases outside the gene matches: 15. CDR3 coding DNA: TGTGCCAGCAGTGTATCTCTATCGGGGGGGCCAGTTAATGAGCAGTTCTTC. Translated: CASSVSLSGGPVNEQFF.

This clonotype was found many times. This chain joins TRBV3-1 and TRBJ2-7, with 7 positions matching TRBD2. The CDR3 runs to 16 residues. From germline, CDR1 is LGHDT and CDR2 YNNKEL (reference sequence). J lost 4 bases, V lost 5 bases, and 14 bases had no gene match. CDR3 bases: TGTGCCAGCAGCTTTCCTAGGGGAGCGGGAATTTACGAGCAGTACTTC. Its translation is CASSFPRGAGIYEQYF.

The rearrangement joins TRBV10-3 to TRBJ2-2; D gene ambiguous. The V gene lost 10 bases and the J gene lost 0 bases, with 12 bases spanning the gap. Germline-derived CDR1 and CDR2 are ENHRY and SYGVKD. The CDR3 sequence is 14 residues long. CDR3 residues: CATQSAANTGELFF. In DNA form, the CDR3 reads TGTGCCACCCAGTCCGCGGCGAACACCGGGGAGCTGTTTTTT.

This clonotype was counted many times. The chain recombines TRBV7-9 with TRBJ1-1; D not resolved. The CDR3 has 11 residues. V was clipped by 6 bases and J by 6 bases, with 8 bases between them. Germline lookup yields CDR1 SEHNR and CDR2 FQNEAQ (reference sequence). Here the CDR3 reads CASRGPAEAFF. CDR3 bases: TGTGCCAGCAGAGGTCCAGCTGAAGCTTTCTTT.

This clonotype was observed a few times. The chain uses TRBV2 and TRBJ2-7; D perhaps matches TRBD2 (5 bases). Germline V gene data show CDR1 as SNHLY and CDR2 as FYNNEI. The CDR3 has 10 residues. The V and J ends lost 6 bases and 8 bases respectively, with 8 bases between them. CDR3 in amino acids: CASRGRQQYF. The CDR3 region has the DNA TGTGCCAGCAGGGGGAGACAGCAGTACTTC. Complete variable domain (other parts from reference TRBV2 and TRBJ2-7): EPEVTQTPSHQVTQMGQEVILRCVPISNHLYFYWYRQILGQKVEFLVSFYNNEISEKSEIFDDQFSVERPDGSNFTLKIRSTKLEDSAMYFCASRGRQQYFGPGTRLTVT.

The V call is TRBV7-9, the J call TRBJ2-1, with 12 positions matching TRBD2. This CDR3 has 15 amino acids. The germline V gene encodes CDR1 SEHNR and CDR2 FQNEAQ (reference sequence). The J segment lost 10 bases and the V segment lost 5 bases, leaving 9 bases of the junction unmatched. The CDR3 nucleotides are TGTGCCAGCAGCCCTAGCGGGGGGGCCATTGACGAGCAGTTCTTC. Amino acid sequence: CASSPSGGAIDEQFF.